This T cell receptor (beta chain) emerged from a study of beta chain features in type 1 diabetes. This clone was recorded at least ten times. Every bit of the isolated RNA underwent reverse transcription, so sequencing read expressed TCRB transcripts. Here immunoSEQ multiplex PCR was the method, and the copy in TCRdb shows in-frame clones only, minus some. The profile shows around 320,000 clones, roughly 15% of them singletons. The CDR3 is 14 residues long. Trimming pared 3 bases from V and 6 bases from J, leaving 15 bases between. CDR1 and CDR2 (germline): KGHSH, LQKENI. The J gene is TRBJ2-7, the V gene TRBV18; D is undetermined. This TCR was recovered from a man aged 25-40 years in good health. Sequencing was done on a sample of central memory CD4+ T cells from blood. This CDR3 is CASSPVSGPLEQYF. The CDR3 DNA follows: TGTGCCAGCTCACCCGTGTCTGGGCCCCTCGAGCAGTACTTC. The full variable domain, in which reference TRBV18 and TRBJ2-7 provide the parts outside the CDR3, is NAGVMQNPRHLVRRRGQEARLRCSPMKGHSHVYWYRQLPEEGLKFMVYLQKENIIDESGMPKERFSAEFPKEGPSILRIQQVVRGDSAAYFCASSPVSGPLEQYFGPGTRLTVT.